The 4 T cell receptor beta chains given below trace back to one sample, sequenced in a study of blood T cells in healthy people across ages. Primed by a sample-barcoded 5' primer and a J-beta primer mix, a second PCR proceeded for about 7 to 12 cycles. TCRdb passed the 5' RACE reads through MiXCR, listing each CDR3 protein once. The table has approximately 1.5 million distinct CDR3 sequences, almost 35% seen once. The specimen was blood. These receptors were collected from a woman in her twenties or thirties in good health.

This sequence joins TRBV6-1 and TRBJ2-3; TRBD2 matches 14 bases. The CDR3 is made up of 17 amino acids. Germline V gene lookup returns CDR1 MNHNS and CDR2 SASEGT. J was trimmed by 5 bases and V by 5 bases; bases with no gene match: 9. CDR3 bases: TGTGCCAGCAGTCCAGGGACTAGCGGGGGATGGGGAGATACGCAGTATTTT. Amino acid sequence: CASSPGTSGGWGDTQYF.

The sample holds many counts of this clonotype. This chain links TRBV7-9 with TRBJ2-7; 11 nucleotides align to TRBD2. This CDR3 comprises 16 residues. The trim removed 4 bases at V and 3 bases at J, leaving 8 bases unmatched. CDR1 is SEHNR, CDR2 FQNEAQ, per germline (reference sequence). The CDR3, as DNA: TGTGCCAGCAGCTGGGGACTAGCGGCGTCGTACTACGAGCAGTACTTC. Protein: CASSWGLAASYYEQYF.

The sample holds a few counts of this clonotype. The V and J genes are TRBV5-5 and TRBJ2-4, with a tentative D call TRBD2 (5 bases). Matching the DNA end better, TRBJ2-7 makes the J call doubtful. CDR3 size: 13 residues. Per the germline V gene, CDR1 is SGHKS and CDR2 is YYEKEE (reference sequence). The DNA for the CDR3 is TGTGCCAGCAGCCAGGTACGGGATCACGAGCAGTACTTC. The encoded protein is CASSQVRDHEQYF.

This clonotype came up many times. The gene calls are TRBV28 and TRBJ2-7, with D maybe TRBD1 (6 bases). Germline CDR1 reads MDHEN; CDR2 reads SYDVKM. The CDR3 has 14 amino acids. Trimming removed 3 bases at V and 2 bases at J, with 11 bases between. Written as DNA, the CDR3 is TGTGCCAGCAGTTTCCCGGGACAACCCTACGAGCAGTACTTC. It encodes CASSFPGQPYEQYF.